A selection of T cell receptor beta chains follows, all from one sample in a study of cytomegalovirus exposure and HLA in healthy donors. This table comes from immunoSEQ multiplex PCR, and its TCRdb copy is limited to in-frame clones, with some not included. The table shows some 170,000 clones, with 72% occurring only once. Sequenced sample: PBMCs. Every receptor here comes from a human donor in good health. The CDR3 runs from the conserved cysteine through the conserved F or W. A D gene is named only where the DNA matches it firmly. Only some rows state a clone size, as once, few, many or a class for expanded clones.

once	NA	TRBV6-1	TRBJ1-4	TGTGCTACTACGGAGCCAGGGTCCGAAAAACTGTTTTTT	CATTEPGSEKLFF
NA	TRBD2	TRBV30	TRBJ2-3	TGTGCCTGGACCCTGGGGGGGAACACAGATACGCAGTATTTT	CAWTLGGNTDTQYF
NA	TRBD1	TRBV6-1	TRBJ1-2	TGTGCCAGCAGTTCCCAGGGGGCTCGTTATGGCTACACCTTC	CASSSQGARYGYTF
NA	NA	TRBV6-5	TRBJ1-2	TGTGCCAGCAGTCTTGGGACACAACCGTATGGCTACACCTTC	CASSLGTQPYGYTF
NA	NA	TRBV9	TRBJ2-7	TGTGCCAGCAGCGTAGAAACAGGCACATCCTACGAGCAGTACTTC	CASSVETGTSYEQYF
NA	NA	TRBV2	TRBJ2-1	TGTGCCAGCAGTTACATCGGGTCTTTGGGCTACAATGAGCAGTTCTTC	CASSYIGSLGYNEQFF
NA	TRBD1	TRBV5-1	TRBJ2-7	TGCGCCAGCAGCTCGGACAGGGGATGGGACTACGAGCAGTACTTC	CASSSDRGWDYEQYF
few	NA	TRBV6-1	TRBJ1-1	TGTGCCAGCAGTGATTTGGCTAGGAACACTGAAGCTTTCTTT	CASSDLARNTEAFF
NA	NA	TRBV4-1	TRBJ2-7	TGCGCCAGCAGCCAAGCGAATGAGGGGGAATCCTACGAGCAGTACTTC	CASSQANEGESYEQYF
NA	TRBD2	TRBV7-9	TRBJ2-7	TGTTCCAGCGGGGCTTACGGGGGATTTCACGAGCAGTACTTC	CSSGAYGGFHEQYF
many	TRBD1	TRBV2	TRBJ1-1	TGTGCCAGCAGGATAAGGACAGGGAACACTGAAGCTTTCTTT	CASRIRTGNTEAFF
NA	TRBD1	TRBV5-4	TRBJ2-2	TGTGCCAGCAGCCGCGACAGGGGGCACGCCGGGGAGCTGTTTTTT	CASSRDRGHAGELFF
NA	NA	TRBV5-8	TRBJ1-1	TGTGCCAGCACCCCCGGGGGGGCGCGTAATGAAGCTTTCTTT	CASTPGGARNEAFF
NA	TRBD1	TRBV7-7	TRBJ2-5	TGTGCTAGCAGCCCCGGGACAGGGAATGGCGAGACCCAGTACTTC	CASSPGTGNGETQYF
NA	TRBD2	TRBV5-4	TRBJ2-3	TGTGCCAGCAGCTTCCGCGGACTAGGGACAGATACGCAGTATTTT	CASSFRGLGTDTQYF
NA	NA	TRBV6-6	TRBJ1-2	TGTGCCAGCAGTTACGACGGACAGTATGGCTACACCTTC	CASSYDGQYGYTF
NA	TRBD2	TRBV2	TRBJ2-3	TGTGCCAGCAGTTCGACTAGCGGGGGGTTCACAGATACGCAGTATTTT	CASSSTSGGFTDTQYF
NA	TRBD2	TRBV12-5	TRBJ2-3	TGTGCTAGTGGTTTGTCCGGTAGCGGGGGATCAGATACGCAGTATTTT	CASGLSGSGGSDTQYF
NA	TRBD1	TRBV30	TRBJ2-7	TGTGCCTGGAGTGAAAAACAGGGGCTCAAATACGAGCAGTACTTC	CAWSEKQGLKYEQYF
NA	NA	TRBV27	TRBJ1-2	TGTGCCAGCAGTTTGGGGGGGGCCTCAAACTATGGCTACACCTTC	CASSLGGASNYGYTF
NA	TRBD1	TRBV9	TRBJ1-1	TGTGCCAGCAGCGTAGTAGGGGGCTTGGCTTTCTTT	CASSVVGGLAFF
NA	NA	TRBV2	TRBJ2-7	TGTGCCAGCAGGATGGGGGGGGCTTCCAACGAGCAGTACTTC	CASRMGGASNEQYF
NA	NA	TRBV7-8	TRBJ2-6	TGTGCCAGCAGCGGCGGACTGAACTCTGGGGCCAACGTCCTGACTTTC	CASSGGLNSGANVLTF
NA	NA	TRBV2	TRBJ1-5	TGTGCCAGCAGTACTGGGAGGGGTCAGGGTCAGCCCCAGCATTTT	CASSTGRGQGQPQHF
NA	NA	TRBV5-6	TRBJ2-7	TGTGCCAGCAGCTGGAGGACAGCGCTTTCCTACGAGCAGTACTTC	CASSWRTALSYEQYF
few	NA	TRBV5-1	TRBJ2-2	TGCGCCAGCAGCTTGGTCCGTAACACCGGGGAGCTGTTTTTT	CASSLVRNTGELFF
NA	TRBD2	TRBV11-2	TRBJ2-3	TGTGCCAGCAGCTTAAGGTTAGCTAGCGGGGGTACGCAGTATTTT	CASSLRLASGGTQYF
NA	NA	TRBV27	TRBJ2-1	TGTGCCAGCAGTTTATCGATAAGGGGGAATGAGCAGTTCTTC	CASSLSIRGNEQFF
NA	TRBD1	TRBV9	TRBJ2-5	TGTGCCAGCAGCCAGGGACAGGGGTGGCAGACCCAGTACTTC	CASSQGQGWQTQYF